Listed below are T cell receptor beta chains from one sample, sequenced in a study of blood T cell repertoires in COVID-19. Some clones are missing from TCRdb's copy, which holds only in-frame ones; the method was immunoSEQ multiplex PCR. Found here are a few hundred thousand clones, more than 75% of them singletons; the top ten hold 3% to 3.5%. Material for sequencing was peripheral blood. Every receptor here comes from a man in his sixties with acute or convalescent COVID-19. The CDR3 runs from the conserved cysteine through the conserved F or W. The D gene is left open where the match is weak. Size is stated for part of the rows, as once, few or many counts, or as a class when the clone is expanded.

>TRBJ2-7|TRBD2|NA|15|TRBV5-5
TGTGCCAGCAGCCCCGCGGGGGGGAGCTCCTACGAGCAGTACTTC
CASSPAGGSSYEQYF
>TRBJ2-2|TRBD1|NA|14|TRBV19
TGTGCCAGTATCGGGCAGGGGGCGACCGGGGAGCTGTTTTTT
CASIGQGATGELFF
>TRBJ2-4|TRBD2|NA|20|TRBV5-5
TGTGCCAGCAGCGAAATTCCGGCTAGCGGGGGAACTCTAGCCAAAAACATTCAGTACTTC
CASSEIPASGGTLAKNIQYF
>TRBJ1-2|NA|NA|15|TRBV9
TGTGCCAGCAGCGTCGACAGCCTGAACAGCTATGGCTACACCTTC
CASSVDSLNSYGYTF
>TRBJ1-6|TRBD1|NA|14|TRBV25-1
TGTGCCAGCATGCCGGGACAGGCTAATTCACCCCTCCACTTT
CASMPGQANSPLHF
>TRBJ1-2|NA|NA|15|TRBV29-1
TGCAGCGTTGAACCCAGTAGACTGGCTAACTATGGCTACACCTTC
CSVEPSRLANYGYTF
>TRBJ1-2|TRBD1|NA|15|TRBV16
TGTGCCAGCAGCCACCCCCCCAGGGGGAACTATGGCTACACCTTC
CASSHPPRGNYGYTF
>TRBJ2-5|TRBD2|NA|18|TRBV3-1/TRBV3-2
TGTGCCAGCAGCGTTTCCCGGACTAGCGGGGGGTACCAAGAGACCCAGTACTTC
CASSVSRTSGGYQETQYF
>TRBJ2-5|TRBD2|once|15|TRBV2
TGTGCCACGGCCGCAGCGGGGGTCCCGGGGGAGACCCAGTACTTC
CATAAAGVPGETQYF
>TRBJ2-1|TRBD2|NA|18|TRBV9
TGTGCCAGCAGCGGCCCGGGGGGGGCAGGGAGCTTCTACAATGAGCAGTTCTTC
CASSGPGGAGSFYNEQFF
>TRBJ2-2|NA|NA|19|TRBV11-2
TGTGCCAGCAGCTTAGATCTAGGGGAGGATCCTACCCCCACCGGGGAGCTGTTTTTT
CASSLDLGEDPTPTGELFF